Listed here are 23 T cell receptor beta chains from one sample, sequenced in a study of cytomegalovirus exposure and HLA in healthy donors. A multiplex PCR was run with 60 Vbeta primers and 13 Jbeta primers. The repertoire was sequenced with immunoSEQ multiplex PCR; TCRdb's copy has only in-frame clones and lacks some. The sample has 170,000 or so clones, 80% seen once. Sequencing input: PBMCs. The source is a man younger than 40 in good health and CMV-seropositive.

The chain carries TRBV5-1 and TRBJ1-4, with a tentative D call TRBD1 (5 bases). V was pared by 4 bases and J by 6 bases, with 16 bases between. The CDR3 contains 15 residues. CDR1 is SGHRS, CDR2 YFSETQ, per germline. The CDR3 spells CASSGLGGRDEKLFF. CDR3 DNA sequence: TGCGCCAGCAGCGGACTTGGGGGGAGGGATGAAAAACTGTTTTTT.

This chain connects TRBV6-5 to TRBJ1-6; 7 bases match TRBD1. CDR1 and CDR2 (germline): MNHEY, SVGAGI. The CDR3 consists of 14 residues. J gave up 9 bases and V 6 bases, and 8 bases lay outside the gene matches. The CDR3 bases are TGTGCCAGCAGAACACCGGGACAGATTTCACCCCTCCACTTT. Protein: CASRTPGQISPLHF.

The chain joins TRBV9 to TRBJ2-1; 12 positions agree with TRBD2. The CDR3 consists of 20 residues. The V segment lost 4 bases and the J segment 4 bases; nucleotides outside the gene matches: 18. Germline assignment: CDR1 SGDLS and CDR2 YYNGEE. In DNA, the CDR3 is TGTGCCAGCAGCTTCCAGGACGACCTAGGACTAGCGGGGACTTACAATGAGCAGTTCTTC. Translating it yields CASSFQDDLGLAGTYNEQFF.

The chain uses TRBV11-2 and TRBJ1-3; 7 bases line up with TRBD1. The CDR3 is 10 amino acids. Trimming at V came to 6 bases and at J to 15 bases, leaving 5 bases not matched to a gene. Germline-derived CDR1 and CDR2 are SGHAT and FQNNGV. The CDR3 loop reads CASSGGQPYF. The CDR3 bases are TGTGCCAGCAGTGGGGGACAGCCATATTTT.

Of note for this clone: This sample also contains other DNA sequences that code for the same CDR3. The chain uses TRBV6-1 and TRBJ2-7; D is ambiguous. The CDR3 extends over 15 amino acids. Germline CDR1 is MNHNS and CDR2 is SASEGT. V was trimmed by 3 bases and J by 1 base, leaving 13 bases between them. CDR3 in amino acids: CASSEALRSSYEQYF. The CDR3 DNA follows: TGTGCCAGCAGTGAGGCGCTGAGGAGTTCCTACGAGCAGTACTTC.

J is TRBJ2-7 and V is TRBV11-2; TRBD1 aligns across 7 bases. Germline loops: CDR1 SGHAT, CDR2 FQNNGV. The V gene end was trimmed by 1 base and the J gene end by 1 base; junction bases not matched to a gene: 4. The length of the CDR3 is 15 residues. CDR3 DNA: TGTGCCAGCAGCTTAGGTCCGGGACAGTCCTACGAGCAGTACTTC. This sequence encodes CASSLGPGQSYEQYF.

This sequence joins TRBV5-6 and TRBJ2-5; 10 nucleotides agree with TRBD2. The J call may be incorrect, as the DNA end agrees better with TRBJ2-7. Per germline, CDR1 SGHDT and CDR2 YYEEEE. The CDR3 spans 14 residues. The CDR3 here is CASSPSGGVYEQYF. DNA for the CDR3: TGTGCCAGCAGCCCGAGCGGGGGGGTTTACGAGCAGTACTTC.

This chain links TRBV5-4 with TRBJ1-1, with D uncertain. The CDR3 is made up of 13 amino acids. Trimming shortened V by 4 bases and J by 1 base, and 8 bases separated the two germline ends. Germline V lookup: CDR1 SGHNT, CDR2 YYREEE (reference sequence). CDR3 residues: CASSQATNTEAFF. The DNA of the CDR3 is TGTGCCAGCAGCCAAGCTACGAACACTGAAGCTTTCTTT. The variable domain in full, with the rest retrieved from reference TRBV5-4 and TRBJ1-1, is ETGVTQSPTHLIKTRGQQVTLRCSSQSGHNTVSWYQQALGQGPQFIFQYYREEENGRGNFPPRFSGLQFPNYSSELNVNALELDDSALYLCASSQATNTEAFFGQGTRLTVV.

This chain uses TRBV19 with TRBJ2-7; D gene unclear. Germline assignment: CDR1 LNHDA and CDR2 SQIVND (reference sequence). The CDR3 runs 14 residues. Trimming removed 0 bases at V and 3 bases at J, with 9 bases between. The DNA for the CDR3 is TGTGCCAGTAGTATAGAACAGCCTATCTACGAGCAGTACTTC. As protein: CASSIEQPIYEQYF.

This chain uses TRBV27 with TRBJ1-2; 9 bases fit TRBD1. The CDR3 is 12 residues long. Germline lookup yields CDR1 MNHEY and CDR2 SMNVEV (reference sequence). Trimming cost V 8 bases and J 8 bases; bases outside gene matches: 6. The CDR3 sequence is CASAGTGWGYTF. DNA for the CDR3: TGTGCCAGCGCTGGGACAGGGTGGGGCTACACCTTC.

V usage is TRBV19 and J usage is TRBJ1-4; no definite D call. The CDR3 is 17 residues long. The germline V and J ends were trimmed by 4 bases and 0 bases, with 15 bases remaining between them. In germline, CDR1 is LNHDA, CDR2 SQIVND (reference sequence). The CDR3 DNA reads TGTGCCAGTAGTACCCGGACCGGGAGGGCAACTAATGAAAAACTGTTTTTT. This gives the protein CASSTRTGRATNEKLFF.

V usage is TRBV9 and J usage is TRBJ1-2; 9 bases agree with TRBD1. CDR3 length: 15 residues. Germline lookup yields CDR1 SGDLS and CDR2 YYNGEE. The V and J ends lost 4 bases and 7 bases, in that order; junction bases with no gene match: 11. The chain's CDR3 is CASSLTDRGYRGYTF. The CDR3 region has the DNA TGTGCCAGCAGCTTGACGGACAGGGGCTATCGTGGCTACACCTTC.

V usage is TRBV7-6 and J usage is TRBJ1-1; tentatively, D is TRBD1 (5 bases). CDR1 is SGHVS and CDR2 is FNYEAQ in the germline V gene. V dropped 8 bases and J dropped 3 bases, with 25 bases sitting between them. This CDR3 comprises 17 residues. The CDR3 protein is CASHTGNTLDCYTEAFF. In DNA, the CDR3 is TGTGCCAGCCATACAGGTAACACCCTGGATTGTTACACTGAAGCTTTCTTT.

This chain uses TRBV6-5 with TRBJ2-1; the D gene is possibly TRBD2 (6 bases). With 2 bases removed from V and 6 bases from J, the gap between germline ends came to 14 bases. Germline V lookup: CDR1 MNHEY, CDR2 SVGAGI. This CDR3 spans 15 amino acids. CDR3 residues: CASSYEASVGNEQFF. The CDR3 DNA is TGTGCCAGCAGTTACGAGGCTAGCGTCGGCAATGAGCAGTTCTTC.

The chain links TRBV28 to TRBJ2-2, with TRBD1 matching over 7 bases. Per the germline V gene, CDR1 is MDHEN and CDR2 is SYDVKM. Losses at the gene ends were 10 bases for V and 0 bases for J; bases not matched to a gene: 14. This CDR3 comprises 17 residues. The CDR3 protein is CATPGHPGQTNTGELFF. The CDR3 coding sequence is TGTGCCACCCCCGGGCACCCGGGACAGACGAACACCGGGGAGCTGTTTTTT. Full variable domain (remainder filled in from reference TRBV28 and TRBJ2-2): DVKVTQSSRYLVKRTGEKVFLECVQDMDHENMFWYRQDPGLGLRLIYFSYDVKMKEKGDIPEGYSVSREKKERFSLILESASTNQTSMYLCATPGHPGQTNTGELFFGEGSRLTVL.

The V gene is TRBV7-2, the J gene TRBJ2-5; no firm D call. The V end was cut by 5 bases, the J end by 4 bases, with 5 bases between. The CDR3 loop spans 11 amino acids. The germline V gene has CDR1 SGHTA and CDR2 FQGNSA. CDR3 amino acids: CASSTIETQYF. In nucleotides, the CDR3 is TGTGCCAGCAGCACTATAGAGACCCAGTACTTC.

The chain links TRBV5-4 to TRBJ1-1; D ambiguous. Germline CDR1 and CDR2: SGHNT and YYREEE (reference sequence). V lost 3 bases and J 0 bases, leaving 12 bases between the germline ends. There are 15 residues in the CDR3. This CDR3 is CASSSRGFLNTEAFF. In DNA, the CDR3 is TGTGCCAGCAGCTCGCGAGGCTTTTTGAACACTGAAGCTTTCTTT. Full variable domain (remainder filled in from reference TRBV5-4 and TRBJ1-1): ETGVTQSPTHLIKTRGQQVTLRCSSQSGHNTVSWYQQALGQGPQFIFQYYREEENGRGNFPPRFSGLQFPNYSSELNVNALELDDSALYLCASSSRGFLNTEAFFGQGTRLTVV.

The chain carries TRBV30 and TRBJ2-2; TRBD2 might be the D (5 bases). With 0 bases removed from V and 6 bases from J, the gap between germline ends came to 8 bases. The CDR3 covers 13 residues. Germline V CDR1 and CDR2: GTSNPN, SVGIG (reference sequence). For the CDR3, the DNA is TGTGCCTGGAGTGTGGGGAGTTCCGGGGAGCTGTTTTTT. It codes for CAWSVGSSGELFF.

This chain joins TRBV6-1 and TRBJ2-2; possible D gene TRBD2, 6 bases. Germline V CDR1 and CDR2: MNHNS, SASEGT. Deletions cut 1 base from V and 4 bases from J, with 13 bases between. This CDR3 contains 16 residues. CDR3 nucleotides: TGTGCCAGCAGTGAAGGGTGGCGGCGGGGCACCGGGGAGCTGTTTTTT. It codes for CASSEGWRRGTGELFF.

The genes are TRBV2 and TRBJ1-6, with TRBD1 matching over 9 bases. V lost 6 bases, J lost 5 bases, and 14 bases stayed unmatched. In germline, CDR1 is SNHLY, CDR2 FYNNEI. This CDR3 is 18 amino acids long. As DNA, the CDR3 is TGTGCCAGCAGGGGACAGGGTCGTTTTGTTTCGGATAATTCACCCCTCCACTTT. The encoded protein is CASRGQGRFVSDNSPLHF.

This clone was counted a few times. The genes are TRBV12-1 and TRBJ2-3; TRBD1 is taken as the D call from the table, unchecked against the DNA. TRBV12-1 is reported as a pseudogene. The CDR3 spans 19 residues. The CDR3 region is CASTLPGTGEERGTDTQYF. CDR3 bases: TGTGCCAGCACCCTTCCGGGGACAGGGGAAGAGAGGGGCACAGATACGCAGTATTTT.

The CDR3 coding sequence is TGCAGCGTTCCGGACAGGACTAATGAAAAACTGTTTTTT. Encoded protein: CSVPDRTNEKLFF. The J gene is TRBJ1-4, the V gene TRBV29-1, with 7 positions matching TRBD1. The germline CDR1 and CDR2 sequences are SQVTM and ANQGSEA. The CDR3 extends over 13 amino acids. With V trimmed by 5 bases and J by 2 bases, 2 bases remained unmatched.

The rearrangement uses TRBV4-1 and TRBJ2-2; possibly TRBD2 for D (5 bases). Between the trimmed V and J ends, which lost 1 base and 3 bases, there was a span of 12 bases. Germline V gene lookup returns CDR1 MGHRA and CDR2 YSYEKL. The CDR3 has 16 amino acids. This CDR3 is CASSQGGGEHTGELFF. The CDR3 nucleotides read TGCGCCAGCAGCCAAGGAGGAGGTGAACACACCGGGGAGCTGTTTTTT.